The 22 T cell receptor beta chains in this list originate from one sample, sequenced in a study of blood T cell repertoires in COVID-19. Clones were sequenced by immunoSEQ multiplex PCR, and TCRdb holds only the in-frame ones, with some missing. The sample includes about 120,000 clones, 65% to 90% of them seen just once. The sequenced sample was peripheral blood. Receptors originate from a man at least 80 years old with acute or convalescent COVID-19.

CDR3 region: CASSLTASSADTQYF. The CDR3 bases are TGTGCCAGCAGCTTAACGGCGTCTAGCGCAGATACGCAGTATTTT. The V call is TRBV7-3, the J call TRBJ2-3, with TRBD2 as a possible D gene (6 bases). Germline CDR1 SGHTA, CDR2 FQGTGA. The CDR3 sequence is 15 residues long. V gave up 0 bases and J gave up 4 bases, with 11 bases separating them. Combining the CDR3 with reference TRBV7-3 and TRBJ2-3 gives the whole variable domain GAGVSQTPSNKVTEKGKYVELRCDPISGHTALYWYRQSLGQGPEFLIYFQGTGAADDSGLPNDRFFAVRPEGSVSTLKIQRTERGDSAVYLCASSLTASSADTQYFGPGTRLTVL.

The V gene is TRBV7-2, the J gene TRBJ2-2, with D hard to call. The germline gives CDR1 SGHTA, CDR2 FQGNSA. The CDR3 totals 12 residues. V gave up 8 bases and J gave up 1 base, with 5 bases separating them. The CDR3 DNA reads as TGTGCCAGCGGGCAGAACACCGGGGAGCTGTTTTTT. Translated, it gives CASGQNTGELFF.

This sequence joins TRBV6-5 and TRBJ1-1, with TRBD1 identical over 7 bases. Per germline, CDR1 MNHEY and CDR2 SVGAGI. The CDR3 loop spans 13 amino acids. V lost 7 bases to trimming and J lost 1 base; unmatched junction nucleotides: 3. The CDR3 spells CASIGTENTEAFF. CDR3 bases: TGTGCCAGCATCGGGACAGAGAACACTGAAGCTTTCTTT.

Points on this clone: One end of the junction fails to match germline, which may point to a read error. CDR3 coding DNA: TGCAGCGCTAGTCCCCTAGCGGGGGGCCAATGGGAGCAGTACTTC. It specifies CSASPLAGGQWEQYF. The chain has TRBV20-1 and TRBJ2-7; 11 bases are a match to TRBD2. The V gene's germline CDR1 is DFQATT and CDR2 SNEGSKA (reference sequence). CDR3 size: 15 residues.

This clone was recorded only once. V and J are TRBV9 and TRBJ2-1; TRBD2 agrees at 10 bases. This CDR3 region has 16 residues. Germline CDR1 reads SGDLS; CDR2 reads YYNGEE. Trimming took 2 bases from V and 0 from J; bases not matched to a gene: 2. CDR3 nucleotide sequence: TGTGCCAGCAGCGTTAGCGGGGGGTTCTCCTACAATGAGCAGTTCTTC. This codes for CASSVSGGFSYNEQFF.

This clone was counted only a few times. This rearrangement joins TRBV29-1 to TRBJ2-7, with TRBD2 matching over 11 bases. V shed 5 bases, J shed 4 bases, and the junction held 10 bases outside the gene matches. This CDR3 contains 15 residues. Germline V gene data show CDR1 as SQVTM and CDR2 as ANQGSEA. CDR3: CSVQTSGTSRYEQYF. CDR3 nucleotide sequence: TGCAGCGTTCAGACTAGCGGGACGAGCCGATACGAGCAGTACTTC.

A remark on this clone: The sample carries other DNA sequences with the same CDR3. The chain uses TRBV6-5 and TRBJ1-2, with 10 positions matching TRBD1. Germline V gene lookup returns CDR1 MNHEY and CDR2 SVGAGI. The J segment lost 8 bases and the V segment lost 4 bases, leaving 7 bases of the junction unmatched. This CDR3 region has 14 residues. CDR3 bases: TGTGCCAGCAGTTCGACAGGGGGCGCGGGGGGCTACACCTTC. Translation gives CASSSTGGAGGYTF.

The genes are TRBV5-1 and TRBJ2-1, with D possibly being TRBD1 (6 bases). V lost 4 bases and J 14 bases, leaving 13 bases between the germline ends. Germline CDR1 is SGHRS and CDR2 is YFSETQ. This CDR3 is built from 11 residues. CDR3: CASSLQGLEFF. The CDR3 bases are TGCGCCAGCAGCCTACAGGGTCTTGAGTTCTTC.

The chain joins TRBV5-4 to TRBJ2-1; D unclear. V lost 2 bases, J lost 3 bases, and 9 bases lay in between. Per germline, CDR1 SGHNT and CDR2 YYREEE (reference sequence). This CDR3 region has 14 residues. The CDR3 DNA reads TGTGCCAGCAGCTTTGGCTCAAACTACAATGAGCAGTTCTTC. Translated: CASSFGSNYNEQFF. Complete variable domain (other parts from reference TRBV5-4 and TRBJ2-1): ETGVTQSPTHLIKTRGQQVTLRCSSQSGHNTVSWYQQALGQGPQFIFQYYREEENGRGNFPPRFSGLQFPNYSSELNVNALELDDSALYLCASSFGSNYNEQFFGPGTRLTVL.

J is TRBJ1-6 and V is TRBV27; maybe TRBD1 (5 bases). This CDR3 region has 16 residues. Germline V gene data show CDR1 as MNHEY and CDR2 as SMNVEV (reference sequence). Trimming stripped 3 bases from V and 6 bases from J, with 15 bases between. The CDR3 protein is CASSFGLAGFNSPLHF. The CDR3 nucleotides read TGTGCCAGCAGTTTTGGGTTAGCAGGGTTTAATTCACCCCTCCACTTT.

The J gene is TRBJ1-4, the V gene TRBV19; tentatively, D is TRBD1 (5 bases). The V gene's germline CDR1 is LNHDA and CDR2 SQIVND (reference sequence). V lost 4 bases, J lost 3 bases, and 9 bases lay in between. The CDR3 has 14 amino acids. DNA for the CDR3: TGTGCCAGTAGTAGCGGGGCCGCTAATGAAAAACTGTTTTTT. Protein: CASSSGAANEKLFF.

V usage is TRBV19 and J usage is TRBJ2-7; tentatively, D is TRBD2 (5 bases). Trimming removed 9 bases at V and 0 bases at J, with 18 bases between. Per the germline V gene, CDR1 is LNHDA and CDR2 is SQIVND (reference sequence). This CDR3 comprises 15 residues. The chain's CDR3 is CASRASGLVSYEQYF. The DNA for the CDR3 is TGTGCCAGCAGAGCCTCCGGACTCGTCTCCTACGAGCAGTACTTC.

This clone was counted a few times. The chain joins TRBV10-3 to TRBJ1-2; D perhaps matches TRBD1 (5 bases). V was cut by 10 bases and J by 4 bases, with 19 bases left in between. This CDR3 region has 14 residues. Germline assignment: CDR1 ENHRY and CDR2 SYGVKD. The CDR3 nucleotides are TGTGCCACTACCTTGGCGGCAGACAGCTATGGCTACACCTTC. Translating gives CATTLAADSYGYTF.

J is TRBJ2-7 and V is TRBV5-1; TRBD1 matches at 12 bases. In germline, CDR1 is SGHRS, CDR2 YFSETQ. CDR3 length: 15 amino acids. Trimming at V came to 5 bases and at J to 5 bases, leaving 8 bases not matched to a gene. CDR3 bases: TGCGCCAGCAGTTTGCCGGGACAGGGGGCCCACGAGCAGTACTTC. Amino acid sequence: CASSLPGQGAHEQYF.

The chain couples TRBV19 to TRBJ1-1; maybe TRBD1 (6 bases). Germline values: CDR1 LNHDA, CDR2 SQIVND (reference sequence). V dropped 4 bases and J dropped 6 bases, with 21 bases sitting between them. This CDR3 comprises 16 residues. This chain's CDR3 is CASSNSENRVTAEAFF. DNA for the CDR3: TGTGCCAGTAGTAACTCCGAAAACAGGGTGACGGCTGAAGCTTTCTTT.

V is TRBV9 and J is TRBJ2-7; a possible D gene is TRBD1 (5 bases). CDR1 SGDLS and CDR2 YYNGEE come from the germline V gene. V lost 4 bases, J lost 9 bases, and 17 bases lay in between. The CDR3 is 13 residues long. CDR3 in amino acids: CASSRGAGPGQYF. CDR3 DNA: TGTGCCAGCAGCCGAGGCGCAGGGCCCGGGCAGTACTTC.

CDR3: CASSPGGPGAFF. The DNA for the CDR3 is TGTGCCAGCAGTCCCGGCGGCCCGGGAGCTTTCTTT. The rearrangement uses TRBV12-3 or TRBV12-4 and TRBJ1-1; unclear D gene. This CDR3 comprises 12 residues. Between the trimmed V and J ends, which lost 5 bases and 10 bases, there was a span of 14 bases.

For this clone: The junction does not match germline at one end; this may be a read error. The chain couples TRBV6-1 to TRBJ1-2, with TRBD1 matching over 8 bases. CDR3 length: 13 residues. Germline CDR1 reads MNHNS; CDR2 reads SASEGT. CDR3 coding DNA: TGTGCCAGCGGTGACAGGGGAAACTATGGCTACACCTTC. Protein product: CASGDRGNYGYTF.

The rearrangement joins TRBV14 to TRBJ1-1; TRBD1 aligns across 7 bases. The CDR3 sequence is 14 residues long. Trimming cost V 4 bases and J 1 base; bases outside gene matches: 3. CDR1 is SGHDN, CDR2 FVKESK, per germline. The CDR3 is CASSPRQGNTEAFF. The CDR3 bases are TGTGCCAGCAGCCCTCGACAGGGGAACACTGAAGCTTTCTTT.

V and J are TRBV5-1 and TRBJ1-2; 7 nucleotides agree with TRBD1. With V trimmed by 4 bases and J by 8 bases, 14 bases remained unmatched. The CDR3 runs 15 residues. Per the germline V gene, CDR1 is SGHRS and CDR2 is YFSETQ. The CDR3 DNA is TGCGCCAGCAGCCAGCGGACAGGTCCGATTGGGGGCTACACCTTC. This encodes CASSQRTGPIGGYTF.

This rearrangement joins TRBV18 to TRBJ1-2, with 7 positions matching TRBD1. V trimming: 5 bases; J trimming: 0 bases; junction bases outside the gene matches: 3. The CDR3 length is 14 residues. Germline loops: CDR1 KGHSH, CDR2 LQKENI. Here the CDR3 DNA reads TGTGCCAGCTCATCTACAGGGGCTAACTATGGCTACACCTTC. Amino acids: CASSSTGANYGYTF.

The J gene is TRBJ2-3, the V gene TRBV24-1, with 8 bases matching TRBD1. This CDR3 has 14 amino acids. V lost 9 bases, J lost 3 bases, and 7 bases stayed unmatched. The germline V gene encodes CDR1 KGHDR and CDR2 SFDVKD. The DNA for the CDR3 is TGTGCCACCGGAGGGACAGGTCGTACAGATACGCAGTATTTT. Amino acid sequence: CATGGTGRTDTQYF.